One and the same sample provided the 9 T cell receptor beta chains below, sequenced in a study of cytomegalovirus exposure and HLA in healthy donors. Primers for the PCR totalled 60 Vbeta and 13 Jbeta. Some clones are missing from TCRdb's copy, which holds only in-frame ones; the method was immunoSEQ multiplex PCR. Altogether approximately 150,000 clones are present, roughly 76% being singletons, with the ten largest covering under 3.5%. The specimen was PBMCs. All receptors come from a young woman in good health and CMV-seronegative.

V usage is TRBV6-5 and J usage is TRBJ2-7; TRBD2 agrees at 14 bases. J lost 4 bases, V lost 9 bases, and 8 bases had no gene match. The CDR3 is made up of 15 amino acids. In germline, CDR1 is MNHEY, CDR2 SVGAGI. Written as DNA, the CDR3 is TGTGCCAGGACGGGGACTAGCGGGAGAGGTTACGAGCAGTACTTC. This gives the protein CARTGTSGRGYEQYF.

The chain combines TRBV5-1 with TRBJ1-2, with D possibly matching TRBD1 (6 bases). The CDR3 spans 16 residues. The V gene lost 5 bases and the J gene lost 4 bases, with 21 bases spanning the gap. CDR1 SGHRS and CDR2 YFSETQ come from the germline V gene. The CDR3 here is CASSKDRPRDTYGYTF. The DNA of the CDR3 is TGCGCCAGCAGTAAAGACAGGCCCCGAGATACCTATGGCTACACCTTC.

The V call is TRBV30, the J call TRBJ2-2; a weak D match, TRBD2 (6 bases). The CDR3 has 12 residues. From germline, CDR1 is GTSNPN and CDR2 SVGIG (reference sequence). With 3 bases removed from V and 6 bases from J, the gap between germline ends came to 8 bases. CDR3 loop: CAWSRRAGELFF. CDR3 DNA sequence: TGTGCCTGGAGCCGGAGGGCCGGGGAGCTGTTTTTT.

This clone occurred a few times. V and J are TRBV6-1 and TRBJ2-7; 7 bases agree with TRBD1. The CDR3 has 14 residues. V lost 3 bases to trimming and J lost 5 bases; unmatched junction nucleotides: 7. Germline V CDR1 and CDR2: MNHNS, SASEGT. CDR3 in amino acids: CASSETGLNDEQYF. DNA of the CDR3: TGTGCCAGCAGTGAGACAGGGCTTAACGACGAGCAGTACTTC.

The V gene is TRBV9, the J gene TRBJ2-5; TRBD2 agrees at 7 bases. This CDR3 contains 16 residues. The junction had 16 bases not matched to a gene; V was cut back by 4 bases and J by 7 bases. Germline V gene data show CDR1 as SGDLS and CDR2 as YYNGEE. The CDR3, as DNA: TGTGCCAGCAGCCTAATAGCGGAGCTGACGGGGGGGACCCAGTACTTC. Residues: CASSLIAELTGGTQYF.

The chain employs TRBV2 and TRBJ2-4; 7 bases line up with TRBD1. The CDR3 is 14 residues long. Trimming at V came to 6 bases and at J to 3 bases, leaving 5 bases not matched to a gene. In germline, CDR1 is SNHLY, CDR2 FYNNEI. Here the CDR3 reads CASRMGTDKNIQYF. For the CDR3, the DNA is TGTGCCAGCAGGATGGGGACAGACAAAAACATTCAGTACTTC.

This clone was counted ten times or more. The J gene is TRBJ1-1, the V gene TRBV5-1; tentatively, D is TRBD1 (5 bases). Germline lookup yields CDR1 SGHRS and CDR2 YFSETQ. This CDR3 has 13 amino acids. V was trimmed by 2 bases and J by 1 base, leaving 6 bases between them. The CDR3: CASSFQGNTEAFF. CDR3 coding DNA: TGCGCCAGCAGCTTCCAGGGGAACACTGAAGCTTTCTTT.

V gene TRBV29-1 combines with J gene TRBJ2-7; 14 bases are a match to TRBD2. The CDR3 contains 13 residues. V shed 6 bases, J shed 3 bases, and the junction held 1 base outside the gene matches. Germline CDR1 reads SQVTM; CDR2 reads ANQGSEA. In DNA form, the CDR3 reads TGCAGCGTCGGGACTAGCGGGAGCTACGAGCAGTACTTC. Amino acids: CSVGTSGSYEQYF.

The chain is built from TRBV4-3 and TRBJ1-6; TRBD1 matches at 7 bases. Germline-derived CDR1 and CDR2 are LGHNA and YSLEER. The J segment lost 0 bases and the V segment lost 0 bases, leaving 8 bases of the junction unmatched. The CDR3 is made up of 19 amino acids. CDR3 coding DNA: TGCGCCAGCAGCCAAGATAGGACAGGTGATATCTCCTATAATTCACCCCTCCACTTT. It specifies CASSQDRTGDISYNSPLHF.